These 25 T cell receptor beta chains were all obtained from the same sample, sequenced in a study of T cell responses to AZD1222 COVID-19 vaccine. Repertoires were generated with immunoSEQ multiplex PCR, while TCRdb's copy carries only in-frame clones and drops some. Counted here are around 140,000 clones, about nine tenths occurring once; the ten biggest clones make up roughly 6.3%. The input for sequencing was peripheral blood, taken on day 0 of AZD1222 vaccination. The receptors shown here come from an adult in good health.

The chain uses TRBV9 and TRBJ2-5; 7 nucleotides line up with TRBD1. CDR3 length equals 13 residues. Germline CDR1 and CDR2: SGDLS and YYNGEE. J gave up 3 bases and V 3 bases, and 2 bases lay outside the gene matches. Written as DNA, the CDR3 is TGTGCCAGCAGCGACGGGACAGAAGAGACCCAGTACTTC. This encodes CASSDGTEETQYF.

The V and J genes are TRBV29-1 and TRBJ2-7; possible D gene TRBD1, 5 bases. This CDR3 contains 15 residues. Trimming pared 4 bases from V and 2 bases from J, leaving 18 bases between. The germline V gene has CDR1 SQVTM and CDR2 ANQGSEA. CDR3 amino acids: CSVAFSREIAYEQYF. The CDR3 DNA reads as TGCAGCGTTGCCTTTTCCAGGGAAATTGCCTACGAGCAGTACTTC.

The V call is TRBV7-9, the J call TRBJ1-1, with D unclear. CDR3 length: 13 amino acids. Germline-derived CDR1 and CDR2 are SEHNR and FQNEAQ (reference sequence). V lost 6 bases, J lost 7 bases, and 15 bases lay in between. CDR3 sequence reads: CASSFSTGYEAFF. The CDR3 DNA sequence: TGTGCCAGCAGTTTCTCGACCGGGTATGAAGCTTTCTTT.

The chain combines TRBV29-1 with TRBJ1-1; D unclear. The germline V gene encodes CDR1 SQVTM and CDR2 ANQGSEA. CDR3 size: 10 residues. V shed 4 bases and J shed 5 bases, with 5 bases lying between them. As DNA, the CDR3 is TGCAGCGTTGGGGAGACTGAAGCTTTCTTT. Encoded protein: CSVGETEAFF.

CDR3 coding DNA: TGTGCCAGCAGTTCACGAGGGACCTCCGACCAACCCCAGCATTTT. It encodes CASSSRGTSDQPQHF. The chain combines TRBV27 with TRBJ1-5; D may be TRBD1 (5 bases). Trimming pared 4 bases from V and 10 bases from J, leaving 20 bases between. The germline gives CDR1 MNHEY, CDR2 SMNVEV (reference sequence). This CDR3 has 15 amino acids.

A few counts support this clone. The chain combines TRBV27 with TRBJ1-5; D remains ambiguous. The CDR3 length is 13 residues. Per germline, CDR1 MNHEY and CDR2 SMNVEV (reference sequence). V lost 4 bases and J 4 bases, leaving 8 bases between the germline ends. Here the CDR3 DNA reads TGTGCCAGCAGTTCCGCTTGGAATCAGCCCCAGCATTTT. This translates into CASSSAWNQPQHF.

This clone was seen just once. V gene TRBV11-2 combines with J gene TRBJ1-1; D unclear. Germline V lookup: CDR1 SGHAT, CDR2 FQNNGV. The CDR3 covers 13 residues. V dropped 2 bases and J dropped 0 bases, with 4 bases sitting between them. For the CDR3, the DNA is TGTGCCAGCAGCTTATCAGTGAACACTGAAGCTTTCTTT. As protein: CASSLSVNTEAFF. Drawing the rest from reference TRBV11-2 and TRBJ1-1, the complete variable domain is EAGVAQSPRYKIIEKRQSVAFWCNPISGHATLYWYQQILGQGPKLLIQFQNNGVVDDSQLPKDRFSAERLKGVDSTLKIQPAKLEDSAVYLCASSLSVNTEAFFGQGTRLTVV.

The genes are TRBV6-6 and TRBJ2-5; possibly TRBD2 for D (6 bases). Germline CDR1 MNHNY, CDR2 SVGAGI (reference sequence). This CDR3 is built from 15 residues. Trimming stripped 2 bases from V and 1 base from J, with 11 bases between. The CDR3 protein is CASSYVSGGQETQYF. In DNA, the CDR3 is TGTGCCAGCAGTTACGTCTCCGGGGGCCAAGAGACCCAGTACTTC.

V gene TRBV19 combines with J gene TRBJ1-1, with a possible D match to TRBD1 (6 bases). The V end lost 5 bases, the J end lost 0 bases, and 13 bases lay between the germline ends. Germline-derived CDR1 and CDR2 are LNHDA and SQIVND (reference sequence). The CDR3 is 15 amino acids. The CDR3 coding sequence is TGTGCCAGTAGTCTCGGACAGAATTTGAACACTGAAGCTTTCTTT. Its translation: CASSLGQNLNTEAFF.

The chain carries TRBV4-2 and TRBJ2-1; the match to TRBD2 covers 12 bases. The CDR3 is made up of 16 amino acids. Germline CDR1 reads LGHNA; CDR2 reads YNFKEQ. Trimming removed 4 bases from V and 6 bases from J; junction bases left unmatched: 7. CDR3 DNA: TGTGCCAGCAGCCGATTAACTAGCGGGGGGACCAATGAGCAGTTCTTC. Amino acid sequence: CASSRLTSGGTNEQFF.

This sequence joins TRBV18 and TRBJ1-3, with D hard to call. Germline CDR1 is KGHSH and CDR2 is LQKENI. The CDR3 contains 12 residues. The CDR3 sequence is CSSGLDGNTIYF. The CDR3 coding sequence is TGTTCTTCGGGGTTGGATGGAAACACCATATATTTT. The variable domain in full, completed from reference TRBV18 and TRBJ1-3, reads NAGVMQNPRHLVRRRGQEARLRCSPMKGHSHVYWYRQLPEEGLKFMVYLQKENIIDESGMPKERFSAEFPKEGPSILRIQQVVRGDSAAYFCSSGLDGNTIYFGEGSWLTVV.

CDR3 protein: CASSSTGGGKQFF. DNA of the CDR3: TGTGCCAGCAGCTCCACTGGGGGGGGAAAGCAGTTCTTC. The chain combines TRBV9 with TRBJ2-1; 7 nucleotides agree with TRBD2. The CDR3 spans 13 residues. V was pared by 4 bases and J by 11 bases, with 9 bases of the junction left unmatched. Germline V gene data show CDR1 as SGDLS and CDR2 as YYNGEE.

The rearrangement uses TRBV29-1 and TRBJ1-1; the D is unclear. The CDR3 is made up of 11 amino acids. V was trimmed by 4 bases and J by 5 bases, leaving 8 bases between them. CDR1 is SQVTM, CDR2 ANQGSEA, per germline. CDR3 sequence: CSVGWSTEAFF. CDR3 nucleotide sequence: TGCAGCGTTGGCTGGAGTACTGAAGCTTTCTTT.

J is TRBJ1-2 and V is TRBV27; D uncertain. Germline CDR1 reads MNHEY; CDR2 reads SMNVEV (reference sequence). The CDR3 spans 13 residues. V dropped 10 bases and J dropped 2 bases, with 14 bases sitting between them. Here the CDR3 reads CATRGDGNYGYTF. The CDR3 DNA is TGTGCCACCCGCGGCGACGGAAACTATGGCTACACCTTC.

V usage is TRBV12-2 and J usage is TRBJ2-3; the table names TRBD1, a call not compared with the DNA. TRBV12-2 is described as a pseudogene. This CDR3 comprises 17 residues. The CDR3 loop is CASRLPAGQGRPDTQYF. The CDR3 coding sequence is TGTGCAAGTCGCCTACCAGCCGGACAGGGGAGGCCAGATACGCAGTATTTT.

The V call is TRBV5-1, the J call TRBJ1-6; no definite D call. Looked up from germline, CDR1 is SGHRS and CDR2 is YFSETQ. Trimming pared 0 bases from V and 0 bases from J, leaving 4 bases between. CDR3 length: 15 residues. Written as DNA, the CDR3 is TGCGCCAGCAGCTTGGCCATCTCCTATAATTCACCCCTCCACTTT. Translated: CASSLAISYNSPLHF.

The chain joins TRBV7-8 to TRBJ2-3; the D gene could be TRBD1 or TRBD2 (5 bases each). V lost 0 bases and J lost 2, with 6 bases in between. CDR3 length equals 14 residues. Germline CDR1 SGHVS, CDR2 FQNEAQ. CDR3 sequence: CASSLAGTTDTQYF. CDR3 bases: TGTGCCAGCAGCTTAGCCGGGACCACAGATACGCAGTATTTT.

V is TRBV6-1 and J is TRBJ1-2; D not resolved. V was shortened by 3 bases and J by 2 bases, with 4 bases between the two germline ends. This CDR3 comprises 12 residues. Germline V lookup: CDR1 MNHNS, CDR2 SASEGT. The CDR3 DNA is TGTGCCAGCAGTGACCGGAACTATGGCTACACCTTC. Protein sequence: CASSDRNYGYTF.

The chain links TRBV4-1 to TRBJ2-2; TRBD1 might be the D (5 bases). The CDR3 sequence is 16 residues long. CDR1 and CDR2 from the germline V gene are MGHRA and YSYEKL. V lost 3 bases, J lost 2 bases, and 13 bases lay in between. The CDR3 region has the DNA TGCGCCAGCAGCCAGTCAGGGTATAGCAACACCGGGGAGCTGTTTTTT. Its protein is CASSQSGYSNTGELFF.

The J gene is TRBJ1-1, the V gene TRBV4-3; tentatively, D is TRBD1 (6 bases). CDR3 length equals 16 residues. The germline gives CDR1 LGHNA, CDR2 YSLEER. V shed 0 bases and J shed 2 bases, with 13 bases lying between them. CDR3 loop: CASSQDLRGYNTEAFF. The DNA of the CDR3 is TGCGCCAGCAGCCAAGATTTAAGGGGGTATAACACTGAAGCTTTCTTT.

V gene TRBV27 combines with J gene TRBJ2-1, with D possibly matching TRBD1 (6 bases). The germline gives CDR1 MNHEY, CDR2 SMNVEV (reference sequence). This CDR3 has 15 amino acids. V was pared by 10 bases and J by 5 bases, with 21 bases between. CDR3 in amino acids: CATSRGIGQNNEQFF. CDR3 DNA: TGTGCCACCTCGAGGGGAATCGGACAGAACAATGAGCAGTTCTTC.

The V and J genes are TRBV27 and TRBJ2-1, with TRBD1 identical over 12 bases. The V gene's germline CDR1 is MNHEY and CDR2 SMNVEV (reference sequence). V shed 2 bases, J shed 9 bases, and the junction held 8 bases outside the gene matches. The CDR3 spans 16 residues. CDR3 in amino acids: CASSLLPGQGAGEQFF. Here the CDR3 DNA reads TGTGCCAGCAGTTTACTACCGGGACAGGGGGCCGGTGAGCAGTTCTTC.

The chain carries TRBV4-3 and TRBJ1-1; D is unclear. Trimming stripped 0 bases from V and 0 bases from J, with 8 bases between. Germline values: CDR1 LGHNA, CDR2 YSLEER. This CDR3 is 15 amino acids long. The CDR3 nucleotides read TGCGCCAGCAGCCAAGAAAGGGCGTTGAACACTGAAGCTTTCTTT. It translates to CASSQERALNTEAFF.

This chain uses TRBV6-6 with TRBJ1-2, with TRBD1 identical over 8 bases. Per germline, CDR1 MNHNY and CDR2 SVGAGI (reference sequence). The V segment lost 5 bases and the J segment 2 bases; nucleotides outside the gene matches: 4. The CDR3 extends over 14 amino acids. CDR3 in amino acids: CASSGDRGNYGYTF. The DNA of the CDR3 is TGTGCCAGCAGTGGAGACAGGGGCAACTATGGCTACACCTTC.

This chain connects TRBV10-3 to TRBJ2-1; D perhaps matches TRBD2 (6 bases). Germline V gene lookup returns CDR1 ENHRY and CDR2 SYGVKD. This CDR3 comprises 17 residues. The V end was cut by 1 base, the J end by 7 bases, with 20 bases between. CDR3 sequence (DNA): TGTGCCATCAGTGAGTTCGGTAGCGGTTCCCGAGGGAATGAGCAGTTCTTC. As protein: CAISEFGSGSRGNEQFF.